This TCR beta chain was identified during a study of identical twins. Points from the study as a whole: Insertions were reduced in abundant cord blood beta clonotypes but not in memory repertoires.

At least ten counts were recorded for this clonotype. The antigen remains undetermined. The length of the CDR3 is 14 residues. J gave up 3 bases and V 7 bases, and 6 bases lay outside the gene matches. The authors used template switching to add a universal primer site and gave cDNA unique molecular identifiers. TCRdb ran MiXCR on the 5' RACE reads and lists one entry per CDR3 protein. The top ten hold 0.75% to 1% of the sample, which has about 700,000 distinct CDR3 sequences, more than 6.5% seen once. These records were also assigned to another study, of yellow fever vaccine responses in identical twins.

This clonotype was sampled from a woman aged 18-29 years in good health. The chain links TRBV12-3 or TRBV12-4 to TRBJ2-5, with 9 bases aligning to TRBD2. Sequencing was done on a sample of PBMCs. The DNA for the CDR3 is TGTGCCAGCACTTTTAGCGGGAGTGAAGAGACCCAGTACTTC. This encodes CASTFSGSEETQYF.